The 27 T cell receptor beta chains given below trace back to one sample, sequenced in a study of regulatory T cells in long-lasting Graves disease. Arm-PCR with iRepertoire HTBI primers amplified the CDR3 regions for these TCR beta libraries. Each CDR3 protein is one row after TCRdb ran MiXCR on the multiplex PCR reads. The data hold under 400,000 distinct CDR3 sequences, with 15% to 20% observed a single time. The sample's time point: newly diagnosed GD, antithyroid drugs for less than 3 months. From RNA extracted from PBMCs, the TCR library was made. These data also formed part of another study, on T cells in Graves' hyperthyroidism and ophthalmopathy.

Sequencing was performed on peripheral blood mononuclear cells (PBMCs), taken at new diagnosis, from a patient treated with antithyroid drugs. These receptors were taken from a man aged 35-49 years with Graves disease.

This clonotype occurred many times. This chain connects TRBV20-1 to TRBJ2-7; 13 bases agree with TRBD2. Germline trimming cut 5 bases from V and 4 bases from J; bases unmatched to any gene: 8. CDR3 length: 15 amino acids. Germline V gives CDR1 DFQATT, CDR2 SNEGSKA (reference sequence). The CDR3 loop reads CSAAALAGGRYEQYF. CDR3 nucleotides: TGCAGTGCTGCGGCACTAGCGGGGGGGCGATACGAGCAGTACTTC.

This clonotype was recorded at least ten times. The chain recombines TRBV20-1 with TRBJ1-1; 9 bases are a match to TRBD1. CDR1 and CDR2 from the germline V gene are DFQATT and SNEGSKA (reference sequence). CDR3 size: 14 residues. With 3 bases clipped from V and 4 bases from J, the junction kept 6 bases outside the gene matches. CDR3 amino acids: CSASGTGWGTEAFF. The CDR3, as DNA: TGCAGTGCTAGCGGGACAGGGTGGGGCACTGAAGCTTTCTTT.

This clonotype turned up a few times. The chain employs TRBV14 and TRBJ2-5, with D hard to call. Between the trimmed V and J ends, which lost 0 bases and 5 bases, there was a span of 4 bases. The CDR3 runs to 12 residues. Germline CDR1 and CDR2: SGHDN and FVKESK. The CDR3 loop is CASSQDWETQYF. In DNA, the CDR3 is TGTGCCAGCAGCCAAGATTGGGAGACCCAGTACTTC.

This clonotype has a count of ten or more. The chain carries TRBV30 and TRBJ2-3; D may match TRBD1 or TRBD2 (5 bases each). From germline, CDR1 is GTSNPN and CDR2 SVGIG (reference sequence). The CDR3 is 14 amino acids. The V gene lost 1 base and the J gene lost 4 bases, with 12 bases spanning the gap. CDR3 bases: TGTGCCTGGAGTGGGGACGGTGGGGCAGATACGCAGTATTTT. Its translation: CAWSGDGGADTQYF.

Ten or more counts support this clonotype. V gene TRBV12-3 or TRBV12-4 combines with J gene TRBJ1-4, with 9 nucleotides matching TRBD1. CDR3 length: 16 residues. Trimming took 5 bases from V and 7 from J; bases not matched to a gene: 11. The CDR3 loop is CASSPPRTGEGEKLFF. For the CDR3, the DNA is TGTGCCAGCAGTCCCCCGCGGACAGGGGAAGGTGAAAAACTGTTTTTT.

This chain joins TRBV28 and TRBJ2-1, with 8 nucleotides matching TRBD2. V lost 10 bases, J lost 7 bases, and 12 bases stayed unmatched. The CDR3 is 14 amino acids. The germline V gene encodes CDR1 MDHEN and CDR2 SYDVKM. CDR3 region: CATDRRLARNEQFF. The CDR3 nucleotides read TGTGCCACCGACCGCCGACTAGCGAGGAATGAGCAGTTCTTC.

To note about this clonotype: At one end, the junction sequence differs from germline, possibly due to a read error. This chain connects TRBV28 to TRBJ2-2, with D perhaps matching TRBD2 (5 bases). Germline V lookup: CDR1 MDHEN, CDR2 SYDVKM. This CDR3 is built from 15 residues. The CDR3 bases are TGTGCCAGCAGTTTATACCCAGTTAGCACCGGGAAGCTGTTTTTT. This sequence encodes CASSLYPVSTGKLFF.

This clonotype has a count of ten or more. The chain employs TRBV7-3 and TRBJ1-1; the D gene is possibly TRBD1 (6 bases). Germline lookup yields CDR1 SGHTA and CDR2 FQGTGA. The V gene lost 5 bases and the J gene lost 3 bases, with 13 bases spanning the gap. The CDR3 totals 14 residues. The CDR3 DNA is TGTGCCAGCAGCGTACAGGGTGGGGACACTGAAGCTTTCTTT. Its translation is CASSVQGGDTEAFF.

In regard to this clonotype: This clone may be a read error of a much larger clone one base away. The chain is built from TRBV7-3 and TRBJ2-1; 7 nucleotides agree with TRBD2. This CDR3 has 15 residues. Germline V gene lookup returns CDR1 SGHTA and CDR2 FQGTGA. V shed 1 base and J 10 bases; nucleotides not matched to a gene: 10. The CDR3 loop is CASSLSGRTVHEQFF. DNA for the CDR3: TGTGCCAGCAGCTTAAGCGGGAGAACGGTCCACGAGCAGTTCTTC.

This chain joins TRBV6-1 and TRBJ2-7; unclear D gene. V was clipped by 7 bases and J by 0 bases, with 16 bases between them. Germline CDR1 is MNHNS and CDR2 is SASEGT. This CDR3 region has 15 residues. The CDR3, as DNA: TGTGCCAGCACCCCTGCTACAGCCAGCTCCTACGAGCAGTACTTC. Its protein is CASTPATASSYEQYF.

This chain joins TRBV28 and TRBJ1-2, with 7 bases aligning to TRBD1. Germline values: CDR1 MDHEN, CDR2 SYDVKM. Germline trimming cut 2 bases from V and 6 bases from J; bases unmatched to any gene: 6. The CDR3 is made up of 14 amino acids. CDR3: CASSLGDRDNGYTF. The CDR3 region has the DNA TGTGCCAGCAGTTTAGGAGACAGGGATAATGGCTACACCTTC.

The chain uses TRBV19 and TRBJ1-6; D possibly corresponds to TRBD1 (5 bases). Looked up from germline, CDR1 is LNHDA and CDR2 is SQIVND (reference sequence). Trimming left V 5 bases short and J 6 bases short, with 17 bases between. This CDR3 has 16 residues. This CDR3 reads CASSPRARAGNSPLHF. CDR3 DNA: TGTGCCAGTAGTCCTCGGGCCAGGGCGGGTAATTCACCCCTCCACTTT.

The V and J genes are TRBV9 and TRBJ2-7, with 7 bases matching TRBD1. Germline trimming cut 3 bases from V and 6 bases from J; bases unmatched to any gene: 9. Germline V gene data show CDR1 as SGDLS and CDR2 as YYNGEE. CDR3 length equals 14 residues. CDR3: CASSGRDSGTEQYF. The CDR3 DNA reads TGTGCCAGCAGCGGCCGGGACAGCGGTACCGAGCAGTACTTC.

The chain uses TRBV28 and TRBJ2-2, with 12 bases identical to TRBD2. The germline CDR1 and CDR2 sequences are MDHEN and SYDVKM. The CDR3 totals 16 residues. With V trimmed by 6 bases and J by 6 bases, 8 bases remained unmatched. The CDR3 DNA is TGTGCCAGCAGCCGATGGACTAGCGGGGATCCCGGGGAGCTGTTTTTT. It specifies CASSRWTSGDPGELFF.

This clonotype was counted many times. The chain is built from TRBV15 and TRBJ1-5; D perhaps matches TRBD1 (5 bases). The CDR3 covers 14 residues. The germline V gene encodes CDR1 LNHNV and CDR2 YYDKDF (reference sequence). Between the trimmed V and J ends, which lost 0 bases and 8 bases, there was a span of 11 bases. In nucleotides, the CDR3 is TGTGCCACCAGCAGAGATGCGACAGCCAAGCCCCAGCATTTT. It codes for CATSRDATAKPQHF.

This clonotype was seen ten or more times. The chain uses TRBV18 and TRBJ1-1; 9 positions agree with TRBD1. Germline V CDR1 and CDR2: KGHSH, LQKENI. CDR3 length: 16 amino acids. Trimming at V came to 2 bases and at J to 2 bases, leaving 6 bases not matched to a gene. In DNA form, the CDR3 reads TGTGCCAGCTCACCAAGGAGTACAGGGGGCAACACTGAAGCTTTCTTT. Residues: CASSPRSTGGNTEAFF.

Only a few counts were recorded for this clonotype. The CDR3 DNA reads TGTGCCAGCAGTTTGTCCCTCCAGGCCCCCTACGAGCAGTACTTC. Its translation: CASSLSLQAPYEQYF. The chain links TRBV28 to TRBJ2-7, with D hard to call. Germline V gene sequence: CDR1 MDHEN, CDR2 SYDVKM. The CDR3 runs 15 residues. Deletions cut 3 bases from V and 2 bases from J, with 14 bases between.

This chain links TRBV15 with TRBJ2-3; possible D gene TRBD1, 5 bases. The CDR3 covers 12 residues. Between the trimmed V and J ends, which lost 5 bases and 7 bases, there was a span of 10 bases. Germline V lookup: CDR1 LNHNV, CDR2 YYDKDF (reference sequence). The CDR3 here is CATSWGLNTQYF. The CDR3 DNA reads TGTGCCACCAGCTGGGGCCTAAATACGCAGTATTTT.

This clonotype was observed many times. The genes are TRBV12-5 and TRBJ2-3; tentative D call: TRBD1 (6 bases). The germline V gene has CDR1 LGHNT and CDR2 FRNRAP. The length of the CDR3 is 16 residues. With 6 bases removed from V and 0 bases from J, the gap between germline ends came to 16 bases. CDR3: CASGLGQKISTDTQYF. CDR3 DNA: TGTGCTAGTGGCCTCGGACAGAAGATTAGCACAGATACGCAGTATTTT.

This clonotype was picked up many times. V gene TRBV12-3 or TRBV12-4 combines with J gene TRBJ1-6; 10 bases fit TRBD1. V lost 6 bases, J lost 7 bases, and 6 bases stayed unmatched. The CDR3 spans 15 residues. The CDR3 reads CASSRTGQGNSPLHF. The CDR3 DNA reads TGTGCCAGCAGCCGTACGGGACAGGGGAATTCACCCCTCCACTTT.

The sample holds many counts of this clonotype. CDR3 protein: CASSPQRGADTQYF. CDR3 nucleotides: TGTGCCAGCTCACCTCAGAGGGGGGCAGATACGCAGTATTTT. V and J are TRBV18 and TRBJ2-3; D could derive from TRBD1 or TRBD2 (6 bases each). The germline V gene has CDR1 KGHSH and CDR2 LQKENI. The CDR3 has 14 residues. Between the trimmed V and J ends, which lost 3 bases and 4 bases, there was a span of 11 bases.

This clonotype was seen many times. The V gene is TRBV18, the J gene TRBJ2-5, with D perhaps TRBD2 (6 bases). V lost 8 bases, J lost 0 bases, and 13 bases lay in between. Germline V CDR1 and CDR2: KGHSH, LQKENI. The CDR3 runs 14 residues. The CDR3 protein is CASSPRGYQETQYF. The CDR3 nucleotides read TGTGCCAGCAGCCCCCGGGGGTACCAAGAGACCCAGTACTTC.

This clonotype was seen more than once but under ten times. The chain is built from TRBV15 and TRBJ1-4, with unresolved D. Germline lookup yields CDR1 LNHNV and CDR2 YYDKDF (reference sequence). This CDR3 comprises 17 residues. V was trimmed by 1 base and J by 2 bases, leaving 14 bases between them. CDR3 DNA: TGTGCCACCAGCAGAGGGAGGGTTTTCATCACTAATGAAAAACTGTTTTTT. This encodes CATSRGRVFITNEKLFF.

This clonotype was observed a handful of times. CDR3 in DNA: TGTGCCAGCTCACCACCGACAGGGGGAGACACTGAAGCTTTCTTT. Its translation: CASSPPTGGDTEAFF. The rearrangement uses TRBV18 and TRBJ1-1, with 9 bases that match TRBD1. Germline CDR1 KGHSH, CDR2 LQKENI. V lost 0 bases, J lost 3 bases, and 2 bases stayed unmatched. The CDR3 covers 15 residues.

The chain is built from TRBV2 and TRBJ1-2; 7 bases match TRBD1. With 2 bases clipped from V and 6 bases from J, the junction kept 6 bases outside the gene matches. Germline V lookup: CDR1 SNHLY, CDR2 FYNNEI. The CDR3 is 14 amino acids. The CDR3 sequence is CASSERGRWDGYTF. CDR3 nucleotides: TGTGCCAGCAGTGAAAGGGGGCGCTGGGATGGCTACACCTTC.

The J gene is TRBJ2-1, the V gene TRBV2; 7 positions agree with TRBD2. With 6 bases clipped from V and 0 bases from J, the junction kept 8 bases outside the gene matches. The CDR3 sequence is 16 residues long. Germline CDR1 is SNHLY and CDR2 is FYNNEI. The CDR3 bases are TGTGCCAGCAGCGCGGCCGGGGGGAGCTCCTACAATGAGCAGTTCTTC. Its protein is CASSAAGGSSYNEQFF.

Comments on this clonotype: A far larger clone is one base from this, pointing to a likely read error. The chain uses TRBV5-1 and TRBJ2-5, with D tentatively TRBD1 or TRBD2 (5 bases each). The DNA end favors TRBJ2-1, so the J call may be wrong. The CDR3 has 15 amino acids. Germline CDR1 reads SGHRS; CDR2 reads YFSETQ. The CDR3 DNA is TGCGCCAGCAACTTGGGGGAAACGGCCTACAATGAGCAGTTCTTC. Translated: CASNLGETAYNEQFF.